This TCR beta chain emerged from a study of T cell repertoires in cytomegalovirus infection. The wider study: It was the public TCR beta signatures that indicated both CMV infection and matching HLA type. Study-wide points: The ex vivo response was dominated by HLA-C-restricted CMV-specific TCR beta clonotypes.

TCRdb ran MiXCR on the reads and lists one entry per CDR3 protein. Among about 530,000 distinct CDR3 sequences listed, about 30% were seen once. The CDR3 extends over 15 amino acids. Germline V gives CDR1 SGHRS, CDR2 YFSETQ. With 4 bases removed from V and 2 bases from J, the gap between germline ends came to 15 bases. On this clonotype: Its antigen is not identified.

This chain uses TRBV5-1 with TRBJ2-5, with D possibly being TRBD1 or TRBD2 (5 bases each). Source material: PBMCs. The TCR originated in a human donor in good health (CMV status not recorded). Some clones in this sample may be carry-over from other donors' samples. For the CDR3, the DNA is TGCGCCAGCAGCCCTCCGGGACCCGAGCAAGAGACCCAGTACTTC. It codes for CASSPPGPEQETQYF.